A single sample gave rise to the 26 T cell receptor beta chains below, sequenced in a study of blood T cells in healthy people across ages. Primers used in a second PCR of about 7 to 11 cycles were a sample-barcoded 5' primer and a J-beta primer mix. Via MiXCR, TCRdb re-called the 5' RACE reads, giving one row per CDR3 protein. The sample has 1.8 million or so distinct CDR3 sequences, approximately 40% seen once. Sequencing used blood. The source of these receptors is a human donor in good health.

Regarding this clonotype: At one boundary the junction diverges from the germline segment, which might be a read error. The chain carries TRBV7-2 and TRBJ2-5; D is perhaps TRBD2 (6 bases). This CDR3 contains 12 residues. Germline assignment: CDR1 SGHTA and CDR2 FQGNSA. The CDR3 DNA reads TGTGTCAGCAGCGTTTGGACTACTGAGCAGTACTTC. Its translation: CVSSVWTTEQYF.

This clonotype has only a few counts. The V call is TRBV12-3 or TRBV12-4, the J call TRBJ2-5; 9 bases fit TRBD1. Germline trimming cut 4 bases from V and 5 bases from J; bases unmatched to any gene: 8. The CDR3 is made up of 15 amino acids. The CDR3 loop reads CASSSGTGRSETQYF. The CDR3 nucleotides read TGTGCCAGCAGTTCCGGGACAGGGAGGTCGGAGACCCAGTACTTC.

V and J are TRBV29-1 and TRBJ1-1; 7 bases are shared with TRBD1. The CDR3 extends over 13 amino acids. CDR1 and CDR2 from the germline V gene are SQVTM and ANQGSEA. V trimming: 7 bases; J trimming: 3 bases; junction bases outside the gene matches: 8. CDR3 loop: CSASTGTYTEAFF. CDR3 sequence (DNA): TGCAGCGCTTCGACAGGGACGTACACTGAAGCTTTCTTT.

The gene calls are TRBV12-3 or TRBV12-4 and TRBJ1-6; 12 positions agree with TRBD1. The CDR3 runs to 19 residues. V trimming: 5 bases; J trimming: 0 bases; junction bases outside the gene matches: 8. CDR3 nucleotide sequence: TGTGCCAGCAGTGTGGGACAGGGGGCCTGGAGCTCCTATAATTCACCCCTCCACTTT. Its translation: CASSVGQGAWSSYNSPLHF.

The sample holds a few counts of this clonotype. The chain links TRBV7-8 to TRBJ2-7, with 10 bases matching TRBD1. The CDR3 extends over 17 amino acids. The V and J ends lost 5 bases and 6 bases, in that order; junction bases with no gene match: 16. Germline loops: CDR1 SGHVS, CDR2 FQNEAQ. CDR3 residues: CASSGGTGANLEGEQYF. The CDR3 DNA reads TGTGCCAGCAGCGGTGGGACAGGGGCTAACCTAGAGGGCGAGCAGTACTTC. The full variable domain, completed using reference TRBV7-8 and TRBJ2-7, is GAGVSQSPRYKVAKRGQDVALRCDPISGHVSLFWYQQALGQGPEFLTYFQNEAQLDKSGLPSDRFFAERPEGSVSTLKIQRTQQEDSAVYLCASSGGTGANLEGEQYFGPGTRLTVT.

This chain's CDR3 is CASSETGTETQYF. The CDR3 DNA is TGTGCCAGCAGTGAGACAGGGACAGAGACCCAGTACTTC. The gene calls are TRBV6-6 and TRBJ2-7; TRBD1 aligns across 7 bases. Gene TRBJ2-5 matches the end of the DNA better, so the J call may be wrong. Germline CDR1 reads MNHNY; CDR2 reads SVGAGI (reference sequence). There are 13 residues in the CDR3.

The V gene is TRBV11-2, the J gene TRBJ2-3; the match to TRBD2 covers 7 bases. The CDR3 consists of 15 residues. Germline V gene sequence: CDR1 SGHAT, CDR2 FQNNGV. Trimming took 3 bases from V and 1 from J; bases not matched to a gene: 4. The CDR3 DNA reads TGTGCCAGCAGCTTCGCGGGGGAACGCACAGATACGCAGTATTTT. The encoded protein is CASSFAGERTDTQYF.

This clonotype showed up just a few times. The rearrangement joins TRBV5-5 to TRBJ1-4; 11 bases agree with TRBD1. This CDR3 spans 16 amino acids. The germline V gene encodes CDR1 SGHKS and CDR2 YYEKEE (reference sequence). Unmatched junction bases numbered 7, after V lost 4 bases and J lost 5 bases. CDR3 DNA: TGTGCCAGCAGCCTAACCGGGACAGGGGGGAATGAAAAACTGTTTTTT. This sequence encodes CASSLTGTGGNEKLFF.

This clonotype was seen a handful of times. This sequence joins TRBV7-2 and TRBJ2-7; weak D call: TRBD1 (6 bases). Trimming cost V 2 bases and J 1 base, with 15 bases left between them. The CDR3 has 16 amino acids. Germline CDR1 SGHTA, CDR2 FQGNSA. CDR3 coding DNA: TGTGCCAGCAGCTTAATCGCGGACAGCTTGTCCTACGAGCAGTACTTC. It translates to CASSLIADSLSYEQYF.

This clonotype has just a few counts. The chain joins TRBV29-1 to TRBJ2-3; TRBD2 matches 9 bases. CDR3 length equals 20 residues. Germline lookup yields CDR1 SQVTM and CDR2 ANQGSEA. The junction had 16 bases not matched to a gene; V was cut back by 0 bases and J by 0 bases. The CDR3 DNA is TGCAGCGTTGAAGATAGGGGGCTAGCGGGGAGATCCTCTAGCACAGATACGCAGTATTTT. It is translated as CSVEDRGLAGRSSSTDTQYF.

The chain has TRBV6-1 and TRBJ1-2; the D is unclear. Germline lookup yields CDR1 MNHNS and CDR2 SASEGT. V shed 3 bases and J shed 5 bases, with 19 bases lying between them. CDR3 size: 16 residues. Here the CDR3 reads CASSELGIPIGYGYTF. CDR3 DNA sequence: TGTGCCAGCAGTGAGCTAGGAATCCCTATTGGATATGGCTACACCTTC.

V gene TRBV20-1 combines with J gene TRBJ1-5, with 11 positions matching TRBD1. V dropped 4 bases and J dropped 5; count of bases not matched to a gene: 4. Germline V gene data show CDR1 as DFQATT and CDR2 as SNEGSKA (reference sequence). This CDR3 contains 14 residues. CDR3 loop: CSANGQGAYQPQHF. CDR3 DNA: TGCAGTGCTAACGGACAGGGGGCGTATCAGCCCCAGCATTTT.

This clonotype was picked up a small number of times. CDR3 sequence reads: CASSLVGGASSYEQYF. Here the CDR3 DNA reads TGTGCCAGCAGCTTAGTCGGAGGGGCAAGCTCCTACGAGCAGTACTTC. V usage is TRBV7-2 and J usage is TRBJ2-7; D may be TRBD2 (6 bases). CDR3 length: 16 amino acids. Trimming removed 1 base at V and 0 bases at J, with 13 bases between. The germline V gene has CDR1 SGHTA and CDR2 FQGNSA.

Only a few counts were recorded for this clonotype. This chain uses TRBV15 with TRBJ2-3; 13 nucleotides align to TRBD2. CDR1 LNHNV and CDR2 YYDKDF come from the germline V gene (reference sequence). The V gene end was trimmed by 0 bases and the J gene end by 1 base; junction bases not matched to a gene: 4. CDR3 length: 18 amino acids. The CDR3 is CATSRDLGLAGGTDTQYF. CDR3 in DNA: TGTGCCACCAGCAGAGATCTTGGACTAGCGGGGGGCACAGATACGCAGTATTTT.

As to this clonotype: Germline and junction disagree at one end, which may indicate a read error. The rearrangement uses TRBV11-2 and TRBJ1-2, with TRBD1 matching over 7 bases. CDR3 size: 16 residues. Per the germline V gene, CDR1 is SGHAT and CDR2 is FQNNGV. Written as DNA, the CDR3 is TGTGCCTGCAGCTCTACGGGCTGGACAGGACTCTATGGCTACACCTTC. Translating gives CACSSTGWTGLYGYTF.

DNA for the CDR3: TGCGCCAGCGCGCCGGGACAGGGGTCATACGAGCAGTACTTC. It encodes CASAPGQGSYEQYF. The chain recombines TRBV5-1 with TRBJ2-7; 10 nucleotides align to TRBD1. Trimming cost V 7 bases and J 4 bases; bases outside gene matches: 8. This CDR3 has 14 amino acids. CDR1 SGHRS and CDR2 YFSETQ come from the germline V gene.

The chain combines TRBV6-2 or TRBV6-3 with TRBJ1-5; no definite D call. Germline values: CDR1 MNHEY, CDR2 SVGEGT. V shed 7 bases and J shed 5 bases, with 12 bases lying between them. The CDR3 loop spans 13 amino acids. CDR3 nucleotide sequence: TGTGCCAGCAATCCGGGATGGGATCAGCCCCAGCATTTT. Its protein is CASNPGWDQPQHF.

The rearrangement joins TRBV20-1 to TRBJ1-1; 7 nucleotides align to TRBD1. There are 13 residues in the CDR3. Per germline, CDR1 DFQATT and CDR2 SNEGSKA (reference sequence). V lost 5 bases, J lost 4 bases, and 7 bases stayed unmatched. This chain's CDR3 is CSAAYRGSTEAFF. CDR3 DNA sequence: TGCAGTGCTGCCTACAGGGGAAGCACTGAAGCTTTCTTT.

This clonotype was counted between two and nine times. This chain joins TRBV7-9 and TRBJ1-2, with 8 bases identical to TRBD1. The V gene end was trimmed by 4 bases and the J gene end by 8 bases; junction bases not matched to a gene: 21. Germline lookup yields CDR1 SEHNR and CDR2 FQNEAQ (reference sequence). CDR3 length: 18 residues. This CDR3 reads CASSSSGQGGGRTIGYTF. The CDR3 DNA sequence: TGTGCCAGCAGCTCATCAGGACAGGGAGGGGGACGAACTATCGGCTACACCTTC. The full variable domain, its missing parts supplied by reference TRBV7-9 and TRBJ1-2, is DTGVSQNPRHKITKRGQNVTFRCDPISEHNRLYWYRQTLGQGPEFLTYFQNEAQLEKSRLLSDRFSAERPKGSFSTLEIQRTEQGDSAMYLCASSSSGQGGGRTIGYTFGSGTRLTVV.

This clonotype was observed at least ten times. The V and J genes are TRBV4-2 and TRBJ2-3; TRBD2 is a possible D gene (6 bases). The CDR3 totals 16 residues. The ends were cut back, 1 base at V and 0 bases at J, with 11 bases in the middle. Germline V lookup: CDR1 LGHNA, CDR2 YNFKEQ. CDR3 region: CASSQGPGTSTDTQYF. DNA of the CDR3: TGTGCCAGCAGCCAAGGACCCGGGACTAGCACAGATACGCAGTATTTT.

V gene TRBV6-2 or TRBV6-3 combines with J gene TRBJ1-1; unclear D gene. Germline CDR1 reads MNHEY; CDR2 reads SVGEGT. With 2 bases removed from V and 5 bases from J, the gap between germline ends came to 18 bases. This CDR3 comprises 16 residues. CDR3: CASSYNVGEGLTEAFF. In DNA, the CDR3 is TGTGCCAGCAGTTACAATGTCGGGGAGGGTTTGACTGAAGCTTTCTTT.

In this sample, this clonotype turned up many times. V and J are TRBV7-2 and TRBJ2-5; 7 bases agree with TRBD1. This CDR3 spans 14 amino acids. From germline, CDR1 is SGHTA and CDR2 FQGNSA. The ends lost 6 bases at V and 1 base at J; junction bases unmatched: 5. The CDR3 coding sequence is TGTGCCAGCAGTTTCGACAGGGCCCAAGAGACCCAGTACTTC. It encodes CASSFDRAQETQYF.

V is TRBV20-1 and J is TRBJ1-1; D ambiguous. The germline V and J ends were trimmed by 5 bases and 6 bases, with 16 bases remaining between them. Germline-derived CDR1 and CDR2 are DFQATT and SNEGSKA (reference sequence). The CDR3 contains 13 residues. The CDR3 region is CSAATTLDAEAFF. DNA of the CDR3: TGCAGTGCTGCCACTACCCTTGACGCTGAAGCTTTCTTT.

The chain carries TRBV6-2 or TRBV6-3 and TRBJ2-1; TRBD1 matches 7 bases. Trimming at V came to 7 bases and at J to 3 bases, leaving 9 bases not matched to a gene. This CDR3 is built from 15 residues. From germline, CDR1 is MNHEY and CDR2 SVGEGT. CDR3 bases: TGTGCCAGCACGCAAGTGGCAGGGGGCTACAATGAGCAGTTCTTC. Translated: CASTQVAGGYNEQFF.

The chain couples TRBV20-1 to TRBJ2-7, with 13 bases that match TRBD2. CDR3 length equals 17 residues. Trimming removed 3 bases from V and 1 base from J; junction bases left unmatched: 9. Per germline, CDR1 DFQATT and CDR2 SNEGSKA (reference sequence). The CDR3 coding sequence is TGCAGTGCTAGTGCTCAACTAGCGGGGGGGACATCCTACGAGCAGTACTTC. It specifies CSASAQLAGGTSYEQYF.

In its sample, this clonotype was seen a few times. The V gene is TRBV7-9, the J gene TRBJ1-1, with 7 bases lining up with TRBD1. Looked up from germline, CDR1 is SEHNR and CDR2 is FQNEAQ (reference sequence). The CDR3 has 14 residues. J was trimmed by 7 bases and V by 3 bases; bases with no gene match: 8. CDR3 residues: CASSFPRGGSEAFF. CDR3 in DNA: TGTGCCAGCAGCTTCCCCAGGGGGGGGAGTGAAGCTTTCTTT.